The next 32 T cell receptor beta chains were all read from a single sample in a study of T cell clonality in common variable immunodeficiency (dated by TCRdb to the mid-2010s). Library construction relied on the immunoSEQ multiplex PCR assay. The table comes from immuneACCESS by way of TCRdb, which keeps in-frame sequences with V and J called. Part of the clones is missing from these tables; in studies checked, under half for an unresolved V gene and the rest for unknown reasons. This sample has 35,000 to 45,000 clones in the table, none counted a single time. The top ten clonotypes cover roughly 2.8% of the sample. Sequences were obtained from peripheral blood mononuclear cells. These receptors all come from a person aged 18 to 70 in good health.

This clone was observed at least ten times. The read falls 3 residues short of the CDR3 end, and the missing part is taken from the germline J gene. The chain links TRBV6-2 or TRBV6-3 to TRBJ1-1; D is ambiguous. Trimming cost V 2 bases and J 6 bases, with 13 bases left between them. Per germline, CDR1 MNHEY and CDR2 SVGEGT. The CDR3 extends over 14 amino acids. CDR3 sequence: CASSYPHSGAEAFF. The covered CDR3 bases are TGTGCCAGCAGTTACCCTCACTCCGGGGCTGAA.

This clone has a count of ten or more. Read coverage stops 3 residues before the CDR3 terminus; the germline J gene supplies the remainder. The J gene is TRBJ2-1, the V gene TRBV6-1; D remains unclear. The CDR3 contains 15 residues. V was shortened by 3 bases and J by 3 bases, with 12 bases between the two germline ends. Looked up from germline, CDR1 is MNHNS and CDR2 is SASEGT. The sequenced CDR3 bases are TGTGCCAGCAGTGAGTATGTAGGCGGCTACAATGAG. This translates into CASSEYVGGYNE. The full CDR3 sequence reads CASSEYVGGYNEQFF.

This clone was counted many times. The CDR3 spells CASSLRGYGEAFF. Incomplete CDR3 DNA: TGTGCCAGCAGTTTACGGGGGTATGGTGAA. The chain employs TRBV28 and TRBJ1-1; a weak D match, TRBD1 (5 bases). The CDR3 end is not reached by the read, which stops 3 residues before it; the germline J gene fills it in. The CDR3 has 13 residues. Germline CDR1 MDHEN, CDR2 SYDVKM. Deletions cut 2 bases from V and 7 bases from J, with 11 bases between.

This clone has ten or more counts. The read ends 3 residues shy of where the CDR3 ends; the end is completed using the germline J gene. The rearrangement links TRBV14 to TRBJ2-1, with 15 bases identical to TRBD2. Germline CDR1 reads SGHDN; CDR2 reads FVKESK. V dropped 4 bases and J dropped 2; count of bases not matched to a gene: 12. The CDR3 contains 20 residues. This chain's CDR3 is CASSPPRTSGRVPTYNEQFF. CDR3 DNA (partial): TGTGCCAGCAGCCCCCCTAGGACTAGCGGGAGGGTACCGACCTACAATGAG.

The table lists this clone with many counts. The CDR3 spells CASSFGLVGYNEQFF. Partial CDR3 DNA: TGCGCCAGCAGCTTTGGACTAGTAGGGTATAATGAG. This chain joins TRBV5-1 and TRBJ2-1; TRBD2 matches 7 bases. From the germline J gene comes the end of the CDR3, since the read stops 3 residues before it. This CDR3 is 15 amino acids long. The V and J ends lost 2 bases and 7 bases, in that order; junction bases with no gene match: 9. Germline CDR1 and CDR2: SGHRS and YFSETQ.

The table lists this clone with many counts. The read comes to an end 3 residues before the CDR3 does, leaving the germline J gene to fill in the end. The chain employs TRBV2 and TRBJ2-4; D is perhaps TRBD2 (5 bases). Germline V CDR1 and CDR2: SNHLY, FYNNEI. This CDR3 region has 16 residues. V lost 2 bases to trimming and J lost 1 base, with 12 bases between them. The sequenced CDR3 bases are TGTGCCAGCAGTGAAAGTCTAGCTATTGCCAAAAACATT. Protein product: CASSESLAIAKNI. The full CDR3 reads CASSESLAIAKNIQYF.

This clone was found many times. The read finishes 3 residues shy of the CDR3 end, and the germline J gene is used to complete it. V gene TRBV18 combines with J gene TRBJ2-2; D perhaps matches TRBD2 (5 bases). This CDR3 contains 14 residues. Trimming shortened V by 4 bases and J by 3 bases, and 9 bases separated the two germline ends. CDR1 and CDR2 from the germline V gene are KGHSH and LQKENI. Partial CDR3 DNA: TGTGCCAGCTCACGCAGGCGGGACACCGGGGAG. Encoded protein: CASSRRRDTGE. The full-length CDR3 reads as CASSRRRDTGELFF.

This clone occurred many times. The read finishes 3 residues shy of the CDR3 end, and the germline J gene is used to complete it. The genes are TRBV7-8 and TRBJ1-1, with TRBD1 matching 7 bases. V shed 0 bases, J shed 2 bases, and the junction held 3 bases outside the gene matches. CDR3 length equals 15 residues. Germline V lookup: CDR1 SGHVS, CDR2 FQNEAQ. CDR3 protein: CASSLATGANTEAFF. The CDR3 DNA, read in part, is TGTGCCAGCAGCTTAGCTACAGGGGCAAACACTGAA. Complete variable domain (other parts from reference TRBV7-8 and TRBJ1-1): GAGVSQSPRYKVAKRGQDVALRCDPISGHVSLFWYQQALGQGPEFLTYFQNEAQLDKSGLPSDRFFAERPEGSVSTLKIQRTQQEDSAVYLCASSLATGANTEAFFGQGTRLTVV.

At least ten counts were recorded for this clone. The missing CDR3 end, 3 residues past where the read stops, is filled in from the germline J gene. The chain employs TRBV19 and TRBJ2-5; no clear D. V was cut by 7 bases and J by 1 base, with 10 bases left in between. The CDR3 consists of 13 residues. Per the germline V gene, CDR1 is LNHDA and CDR2 is SQIVND (reference sequence). CDR3 in amino acids: CASNNLPQETQYF. Incomplete CDR3 DNA: TGTGCCAGTAATAACCTACCCCAAGAGACC.

In its sample, this clone is medium-sized. The read halts 3 residues ahead of the CDR3 end, with the missing end drawn from the germline J gene. The V gene is TRBV30, the J gene TRBJ2-5, with 7 positions matching TRBD1. Trimming cost V 0 bases and J 2 bases; bases outside gene matches: 9. Germline loops: CDR1 GTSNPN, CDR2 SVGIG (reference sequence). CDR3 length: 16 residues. CDR3 sequence reads: CAWSVQVGTAQETQYF. The CDR3 DNA, read in part, is TGTGCCTGGAGTGTACAAGTGGGGACAGCTCAAGAGACC.

The sample holds many counts of this clone. The read comes to an end 3 residues before the CDR3 does, leaving the germline J gene to fill in the end. The rearrangement joins TRBV19 to TRBJ2-2; tentatively, D is TRBD1 (6 bases). V lost 7 bases and J 5 bases, leaving 17 bases between the germline ends. Germline lookup yields CDR1 LNHDA and CDR2 SQIVND (reference sequence). The CDR3 consists of 15 residues. Incomplete CDR3 DNA: TGTGCCAGTAACACCGTACAGGGCCCAACCGGGGAG. Translating gives CASNTVQGPTGE. The complete CDR3 protein is CASNTVQGPTGELFF. Combining the CDR3 with reference TRBV19 and TRBJ2-2 gives the whole variable domain DGGITQSPKYLFRKEGQNVTLSCEQNLNHDAMYWYRQDPGQGLRLIYYSQIVNDFQKGDIAEGYSVSREKKESFPLTVTSAQKNPTAFYLCASNTVQGPTGELFFGEGSRLTVL.

Comments on this clone: With the read ending 3 residues before the CDR3 end, the germline J gene is used to fill in that end. The genes are TRBV11-2 and TRBJ2-3; 8 bases align to TRBD2. The CDR3 runs 13 residues. CDR1 and CDR2 (germline): SGHAT, FQNNGV. Trimming cost V 3 bases and J 4 bases; bases outside gene matches: 0. The CDR3 spells CASSFSGADTQYF. The DNA read from the CDR3 is TGTGCCAGCAGCTTTAGCGGGGCAGATACG.

This clone was detected only a few times. With the read ending 3 residues before the CDR3 end, the germline J gene is used to fill in that end. This rearrangement joins TRBV5-1 to TRBJ2-7, with TRBD2 matching 8 bases. The CDR3 consists of 18 residues. Germline V gene lookup returns CDR1 SGHRS and CDR2 YFSETQ. V was pared by 3 bases and J by 0 bases, with 14 bases of the junction left unmatched. CDR3 loop: CASSSFGGTSGASYEQYF. The CDR3 bases that were read are TGCGCCAGCAGCTCATTTGGGGGTACTAGCGGCGCCTCCTACGAG.

On this clone: The sequence runs out 3 residues before the end of the CDR3; the remainder is reconstructed from the germline J gene. V and J are TRBV20-1 and TRBJ1-2; 7 bases agree with TRBD1. Trimming took 4 bases from V and 6 from J; bases not matched to a gene: 5. The CDR3 runs to 12 residues. Germline V lookup: CDR1 DFQATT, CDR2 SNEGSKA (reference sequence). Here the CDR3 reads CSAKYRGHGYTF. The sequenced CDR3 bases are TGCAGTGCTAAGTACAGGGGACATGGC.

The sample holds many counts of this clone. The observed sequence ends 3 residues before the CDR3 terminus, with the missing tail filled in from the germline J gene. J is TRBJ1-3 and V is TRBV30; weak D call: TRBD1 (5 bases). CDR1 is GTSNPN and CDR2 is SVGIG in the germline V gene (reference sequence). V was clipped by 4 bases and J by 7 bases, with 14 bases between them. The CDR3 is 13 residues long. The CDR3 protein is CAWTSGGSNTIYF. CDR3 bases read: TGTGCCTGGACCTCCGGGGGAAGTAACACC.

This clone was counted a few times. The read terminates 3 residues ahead of where the CDR3 ends, so the germline J gene completes it. Other DNA sequences within the sample encode an identical CDR3. This chain links TRBV19 with TRBJ1-1; D perhaps matches TRBD1 (6 bases). Trimming left V 6 bases short and J 0 bases short, with 14 bases between. The CDR3 is 15 residues long. The germline CDR1 and CDR2 sequences are LNHDA and SQIVND (reference sequence). The covered CDR3 bases are TGTGCCAGTAGCATCCCACAGGGAATGAACACTGAA. It specifies CASSIPQGMNTE. In full, the CDR3 reads CASSIPQGMNTEAFF.

In its sample, this clone was seen many times. Read data end 3 residues before the CDR3 end; the end is taken from the germline J gene. The chain links TRBV19 to TRBJ1-1; 8 positions agree with TRBD1. The CDR3 consists of 15 residues. J lost 1 base, V lost 5 bases, and 6 bases had no gene match. Per germline, CDR1 LNHDA and CDR2 SQIVND (reference sequence). CDR3 protein: CASSVDREGNTEAFF. The CDR3 bases that were read are TGTGCCAGTAGTGTGGACAGGGAAGGGAACACTGAA.

This clone was seen many times. The read ends 3 residues early relative to the CDR3; the germline J gene fills the gap. The chain carries TRBV2 and TRBJ2-5; 9 bases fit TRBD2. The CDR3 sequence is 16 residues long. The trim removed 4 bases at V and 5 bases at J, leaving 11 bases unmatched. Germline lookup yields CDR1 SNHLY and CDR2 FYNNEI. The chain's CDR3 is CASSATRGGAVETQYF. The CDR3 DNA, read in part, is TGTGCCAGCAGTGCGACTCGCGGGGGGGCCGTGGAGACC.

This clone was observed at least ten times. Coverage ceases 3 residues before the CDR3 finishes, and the germline J gene fills in the end. The sample contains more than one DNA sequence encoding this CDR3. The V call is TRBV10-3, the J call TRBJ2-3; 10 positions agree with TRBD2. Germline V gene data show CDR1 as ENHRY and CDR2 as SYGVKD. Germline trimming cut 10 bases from V and 8 bases from J; bases unmatched to any gene: 3. The CDR3 length is 11 residues. The CDR3 bases that were read are TGTGCCAGCTCTAGCGGGGGTACG. The encoded protein is CASSSGGT. The full CDR3 is CASSSGGTQYF.

This clone has ten or more counts. The read ends 3 residues shy of where the CDR3 ends; the end is completed using the germline J gene. This chain links TRBV20-1 with TRBJ1-6; D may be TRBD1 (5 bases). CDR1 and CDR2 from the germline V gene are DFQATT and SNEGSKA (reference sequence). The CDR3 is 13 residues long. Trimming stripped 5 bases from V and 7 bases from J, with 12 bases between. The CDR3 protein is CSAQAQGNSPLHF. The covered CDR3 bases are TGCAGTGCTCAAGCCCAGGGCAATTCACCC.

This clone was counted at least ten times. With the read ending 3 residues before the CDR3 end, the germline J gene is used to fill in that end. The chain recombines TRBV19 with TRBJ2-7, with 7 bases identical to TRBD1. After removal of 5 bases from V and 2 bases from J, the junction contained 6 bases not matched to a gene. CDR1 is LNHDA, CDR2 SQIVND, per germline (reference sequence). The CDR3 totals 14 residues. The CDR3 loop is CASSLRQGTYEQYF. The sequenced CDR3 bases are TGTGCCAGTAGTCTAAGACAGGGCACCTACGAG.

This clone was counted between two and nine times. The read is 3 residues too short to cover the CDR3 end, so that end is filled in from the germline J gene. The V call is TRBV2, the J call TRBJ2-7; the D is unclear. CDR1 and CDR2 (germline): SNHLY, FYNNEI. This CDR3 comprises 14 residues. V was shortened by 4 bases and J by 2 bases, with 12 bases between the two germline ends. The part of the CDR3 DNA that was read is TGTGCCAGCAGTGTGAGTTCCGGTACCTACGAG. Its translation is CASSVSSGTYE. Given in full, the CDR3 is CASSVSSGTYEQYF.

In its sample, this clone was seen many times. An end of the junction does not agree with germline; a read error may underlie this. The read is 3 residues too short to cover the CDR3 end, so that end is filled in from the germline J gene. Other DNA sequences within the sample encode an identical CDR3. The chain recombines TRBV6-2 or TRBV6-3 with TRBJ2-3; 10 nucleotides match TRBD2. Germline V CDR1 and CDR2: MNHEY, SVGEGT. The CDR3 length is 16 residues. Incomplete CDR3 DNA: TGTGCCAGTAGTTTGGGAAGCGGGGGGGCGACAGATACG. It is translated as CASSLGSGGATDT. The entire CDR3 sequence reads CASSLGSGGATDTQYF.

This clone appeared many times. The sequenced part of the CDR3 DNA is TGTGCCAGCCGGAGGGGGATCGACCGCAATGAG. This encodes CASRRGIDRNE. In full, the CDR3 reads CASRRGIDRNEQFF. The chain joins TRBV6-2 or TRBV6-3 to TRBJ2-1, with D tentatively TRBD1 or TRBD2 (6 bases each). The sequence runs out 3 residues before the end of the CDR3; the remainder is reconstructed from the germline J gene. Germline V gene data show CDR1 as MNHEY and CDR2 as SVGEGT. The V gene lost 8 bases and the J gene lost 6 bases, with 17 bases spanning the gap. This CDR3 has 14 amino acids.

At least ten counts were recorded for this clone. The CDR3 is cut off 3 residues early in the read; its end comes from the germline J gene. V is TRBV19 and J is TRBJ1-1, with D tentatively TRBD1 (6 bases). V lost 9 bases and J 5 bases, leaving 19 bases between the germline ends. Germline V gene sequence: CDR1 LNHDA, CDR2 SQIVND (reference sequence). The CDR3 covers 14 residues. CDR3 DNA (partial): TGTGCCAGCACCTGGACAGTCCGTCTGACTGAA. Translated, it gives CASTWTVRLTE. The CDR3 in full is CASTWTVRLTEAFF.

This clone was counted at least ten times. Here the CDR3 reads CSVEVNSLVSYEQYF. CDR3 DNA (partial): TGCAGCGTTGAAGTGAACAGTTTGGTCTCCTACGAG. J is TRBJ2-7 and V is TRBV29-1; no clear D gene. The read ends 3 residues before the CDR3 terminus; that terminus is restored from the germline J gene. CDR3 size: 15 residues. CDR1 is SQVTM, CDR2 ANQGSEA, per germline. V gave up 1 base and J gave up 0 bases, with 13 bases separating them.

This clone has ten or more counts. The CDR3 end is not reached by the read, which stops 3 residues before it; the germline J gene fills it in. The rearrangement links TRBV20-1 to TRBJ1-1, with unresolved D. Looked up from germline, CDR1 is DFQATT and CDR2 is SNEGSKA (reference sequence). The V gene lost 3 bases and the J gene lost 1 base, with 9 bases spanning the gap. There are 13 residues in the CDR3. Partial CDR3 DNA: TGCAGTGCTAGCACGCGGAAGAACACTGAA. Amino acid sequence: CSASTRKNTE. The whole CDR3 protein reads CSASTRKNTEAFF.

This clone was counted only a few times. Mismatch with germline at one junction end may stem from a read error. The read halts 3 residues ahead of the CDR3 end, with the missing end drawn from the germline J gene. Other nucleotide sequences from this sample produce the same CDR3. V is TRBV7-9 and J is TRBJ1-3; no clear D. CDR1 is SEHNR and CDR2 is FQNEAQ in the germline V gene (reference sequence). This CDR3 has 15 amino acids. The CDR3 sequence is CSSSFSSFSGNTIYF. CDR3 DNA, as far as it was read: TGTTCCAGCAGCTTTTCTAGCTTCTCTGGAAACACG.

This clone was seen many times. The read stops 3 residues short of the end of the CDR3; the missing end is completed from the germline J gene. The chain has TRBV19 and TRBJ2-3; TRBD2 agrees at 11 bases. Germline CDR1 is LNHDA and CDR2 is SQIVND (reference sequence). J gave up 1 base and V 5 bases, and 5 bases lay outside the gene matches. The CDR3 extends over 16 amino acids. CDR3 DNA, as far as it was read: TGTGCCAGTAGTTCCCGACTAGCGGGGCGCACAGATACG. Translated: CASSSRLAGRTDT. The CDR3 in full is CASSSRLAGRTDTQYF.

This clone was recorded many times. The read stops 3 residues short of the end of the CDR3; the missing end is completed from the germline J gene. The J gene is TRBJ1-2, the V gene TRBV5-4; the D gene is possibly TRBD1 (6 bases). The CDR3 totals 16 residues. Per the germline V gene, CDR1 is SGHNT and CDR2 is YYREEE (reference sequence). The CDR3 loop is CASTTGIPTVLGGYTF. The covered CDR3 bases are TGTGCCAGCACAACAGGGATACCAACAGTTTTGGGCGGC.

This clone was counted many times. The read stops 3 residues short of the end of the CDR3; the missing end is completed from the germline J gene. This chain connects TRBV20-1 to TRBJ2-7, with a weak D call TRBD1 (5 bases). This CDR3 has 13 residues. Trimming removed 4 bases from V and 5 bases from J, with 15 bases in between. In germline, CDR1 is DFQATT, CDR2 SNEGSKA (reference sequence). The CDR3 region is CSAKVPGLDEQYF. Partial CDR3 DNA: TGCAGTGCTAAGGTACCAGGGTTGGACGAG.

This clone was detected ten times or more. The read terminates 3 residues before the CDR3 end, so the remaining end is supplied by the germline J gene. The J gene is TRBJ1-5, the V gene TRBV5-1; the D is unclear. The CDR3 covers 15 residues. V lost 0 bases and J 3 bases, leaving 10 bases between the germline ends. Germline loops: CDR1 SGHRS, CDR2 YFSETQ. CDR3 bases read: TGCGCCAGCAGCTTGGCCTCCGGTGTCAATCAGCCC. This encodes CASSLASGVNQP. The entire CDR3 protein is CASSLASGVNQPQHF.